The sample holds many counts of the clone carrying this TCR beta chain. Time point: patch test 3, about 24 weeks after DPC sensitization. The treatment was: therapeutic diphenylcyclopropenone sensitization with weekly scalp DPC. The library gave individual cDNA molecules unique molecular identifiers. MiXCR, run by TCRdb on the RACE reads, gives a single entry per CDR3 protein. The profile shows over 55,000 distinct CDR3 sequences, 9.5% to 15% of them singletons. The data were obtained in a study of human T cells and chemical hapten exposure. Study details: Skin of the upper inner arm, roughly 2 cm by roughly 2 cm, received 2% DPC for sensitization.

Looked up from germline, CDR1 is KGHSH and CDR2 is LQKENI. V lost 3 bases and J lost 0, with 14 bases in between. The CDR3 has 16 amino acids. This chain links TRBV18 with TRBJ1-2; TRBD1 is a possible D gene (6 bases). The receptor was isolated from a man aged 25-40 years with alopecia areata. Some clones in this sample may be carry-over from other donors' samples. The material sequenced was whole blood, taken in connection with sensitization to the hapten diphenylcyclopropenone (DPC). CDR3 DNA: TGTGCCAGCTCACCTTCAGGACAGCGTCCTAACTATGGCTACACCTTC. It translates to CASSPSGQRPNYGYTF.